This TCR beta chain appears in the sequencing data of a study of blood T cells in healthy people across ages. Study-wide points: Across the age range, TCR beta diversity per million T cells fell in a roughly linear way. Any conclusive comparison of naive versus antigen-experienced cells was prevented by using unsorted PBMCs.

Note on this clonotype: No antigen is known for it.

The authors ran a second PCR of roughly 7 to 11 cycles using a sample-barcoded 5' primer and a J-beta primer mix. Each cDNA molecule was tagged by a template-switch adaptor with 12 random nucleotides. TCRdb processed the 5' RACE reads anew with MiXCR; each CDR3 protein has one entry. The sample carries 780,000 or so distinct CDR3 sequences, about 53% recorded once. CDR1 MGHDK and CDR2 SYGVNS come from the germline V gene. The CDR3 is 17 residues long. Input material: blood. The chain uses TRBV25-1 and TRBJ2-4, with 14 nucleotides matching TRBD2. The closer fit of TRBJ2-5 to the DNA end suggests the J call may be wrong. This sequence originates from a man older than 75 in good health. Here the CDR3 reads CASSDSGTSGSRETQYF. The CDR3 DNA reads as TGTGCCAGCAGTGATTCCGGGACTAGCGGGAGTCGGGAGACCCAGTACTTC.